This entry lists 31 T cell receptor beta chains sequenced from one sample in a study of OX40 agonist ivuxolimab in advanced cancers. Clones were sequenced by immunoSEQ multiplex PCR, and TCRdb holds only the in-frame ones, with some missing. The sample shows tens of thousands of clones, 70% to 90% of them seen only once. The source material was CD4+ or CD8+ T cells sorted from blood, sampled in a trial of the OX40 agonist ivuxolimab. The source of these receptors is an adult with an advanced solid tumor such as melanoma, head and neck, liver or kidney cancer.

This rearrangement joins TRBV9 to TRBJ2-7; tentative D call: TRBD2 (6 bases). The V gene's germline CDR1 is SGDLS and CDR2 YYNGEE. CDR3 length: 15 residues. The germline V and J ends were trimmed by 2 bases and 2 bases, with 14 bases remaining between them. CDR3 loop: CASSVSSVFPYEQYF. The CDR3 DNA reads TGTGCCAGCAGCGTTTCTAGCGTTTTCCCCTACGAGCAGTACTTC.

The chain carries TRBV7-9 and TRBJ2-5, with TRBD1 matching 8 bases. The length of the CDR3 is 13 residues. The ends lost 2 bases at V and 8 bases at J; junction bases unmatched: 4. Germline CDR1 reads SEHNR; CDR2 reads FQNEAQ (reference sequence). The CDR3 nucleotides read TGTGCCAGCAGCTTAAGAGACAGGGGAACCCAGTACTTC. This codes for CASSLRDRGTQYF.

The J gene is TRBJ1-3, the V gene TRBV6-4; the match to TRBD1 covers 7 bases. Germline lookup yields CDR1 MRHNA and CDR2 SNTAGT. V shed 0 bases and J 2 bases; nucleotides not matched to a gene: 7. This CDR3 has 17 residues. This CDR3 reads CASSDSGGGVTGNTIYF. As DNA, the CDR3 is TGTGCCAGCAGTGACTCGGGAGGGGGCGTGACTGGAAACACCATATATTTT.

V is TRBV2 and J is TRBJ1-5; 7 bases agree with TRBD1. This CDR3 region has 16 residues. The germline gives CDR1 SNHLY, CDR2 FYNNEI. With V trimmed by 4 bases and J by 4 bases, 10 bases remained unmatched. The CDR3 region is CASSGRRQGTNQPQHF. CDR3 DNA sequence: TGTGCCAGCAGTGGCCGGCGACAGGGTACTAATCAGCCCCAGCATTTT.

CDR3 in amino acids: CATSRTDGETQYF. In DNA, the CDR3 is TGTGCCACCAGCAGAACAGATGGAGAGACCCAGTACTTC. The rearrangement uses TRBV15 and TRBJ2-5; D is uncertain. The CDR3 consists of 13 residues. CDR1 and CDR2 (germline): LNHNV, YYDKDF (reference sequence). Trimming removed 2 bases from V and 4 bases from J, with 8 bases in between.

The V gene is TRBV7-2, the J gene TRBJ1-2, with D possibly being TRBD1 (6 bases). Trimming took off 4 bases at V and 4 bases at J, with 19 bases between the two ends. This CDR3 comprises 16 residues. Germline V gene data show CDR1 as SGHTA and CDR2 as FQGNSA. The CDR3 sequence: CASSSSLGRGSYGYTF. Written as DNA, the CDR3 is TGTGCCAGCAGCTCCAGCTTGGGCAGGGGTAGCTATGGCTACACCTTC.

This clone was recorded only once. The V gene is TRBV7-3, the J gene TRBJ2-1; 7 bases align to TRBD2. The V segment lost 2 bases and the J segment 5 bases; nucleotides outside the gene matches: 6. This CDR3 region has 15 residues. The germline CDR1 and CDR2 sequences are SGHTA and FQGTGA. In DNA form, the CDR3 reads TGTGCCAGCAGCTTAGGTAGCGGGCGGGACAATGAGCAGTTCTTC. This sequence encodes CASSLGSGRDNEQFF.

The chain has TRBV4-1 and TRBJ1-4; no definite D call. This CDR3 has 17 residues. Germline V gene lookup returns CDR1 MGHRA and CDR2 YSYEKL. Trimming removed 2 bases from V and 10 bases from J, with 23 bases in between. CDR3 amino acids: CASSQTVEGFVSRKLFF. The DNA of the CDR3 is TGCGCCAGCAGCCAAACGGTAGAGGGTTTTGTTTCTAGAAAACTGTTTTTT.

The chain carries TRBV19 and TRBJ1-5; 8 bases are a match to TRBD1. The CDR3 spans 17 residues. The germline gives CDR1 LNHDA, CDR2 SQIVND (reference sequence). With 6 bases clipped from V and 1 base from J, the junction kept 11 bases outside the gene matches. CDR3 in DNA: TGTGCCAGTAGCGCCAGGGTGACAGGGGTGAGCAATCAGCCCCAGCATTTT. This translates into CASSARVTGVSNQPQHF.

The rearrangement uses TRBV5-1 and TRBJ2-3, with no clear D. CDR1 is SGHRS and CDR2 is YFSETQ in the germline V gene. There are 13 residues in the CDR3. V was trimmed by 4 bases and J by 6 bases, leaving 12 bases between them. CDR3 residues: CASSSVGSDTQYF. The CDR3 DNA reads TGCGCCAGCAGCAGCGTAGGGTCGGATACGCAGTATTTT.

Worth noting for this clone: The junction does not match germline at one end; this may be a read error. Different DNA sequences within this sample yield the same CDR3. The rearrangement links TRBV27 to TRBJ2-3, with D unresolved. This CDR3 spans 14 amino acids. Germline V CDR1 and CDR2: MNHEY, SMNVEV (reference sequence). The CDR3 loop is CASSLSSRTDTQYF. CDR3 sequence (DNA): TGTGCCAGCAGCTTATCGAGCCGCACAGATACGCAGTATTTT.

The chain combines TRBV6-5 with TRBJ2-7; TRBD1 matches at 7 bases. V was pared by 6 bases and J by 2 bases, with 7 bases of the junction left unmatched. The germline V gene has CDR1 MNHEY and CDR2 SVGAGI. The CDR3 consists of 14 residues. CDR3 sequence (DNA): TGTGCCAGCAGGTACCGGGACAGACCCTACGAGCAGTACTTC. Its protein is CASRYRDRPYEQYF.

The chain is built from TRBV13 and TRBJ2-1; 9 bases align to TRBD1. CDR3 length equals 16 residues. V gave up 1 base and J gave up 9 bases; unmatched junction bases: 10. Germline V gives CDR1 PRHDT, CDR2 FYEKMQ (reference sequence). The CDR3 sequence: CASSLEAPGQGGEQFF. The CDR3 coding sequence is TGTGCCAGCAGCTTAGAAGCCCCGGGACAGGGCGGTGAGCAGTTCTTC.

This rearrangement joins TRBV5-1 to TRBJ2-1; D not certain. The V gene's germline CDR1 is SGHRS and CDR2 YFSETQ. The CDR3 has 15 residues. Trimming removed 0 bases from V and 7 bases from J, with 14 bases in between. The CDR3 spells CASSLDLARSNEQFF. For the CDR3, the DNA is TGCGCCAGCAGCTTGGACTTAGCCCGGAGTAATGAGCAGTTCTTC. Variable domain in full (rest from reference TRBV5-1 and TRBJ2-1): KAGVTQTPRYLIKTRGQQVTLSCSPISGHRSVSWYQQTPGQGLQFLFEYFSETQRNKGNFPGRFSGRQFSNSRSEMNVSTLELGDSALYLCASSLDLARSNEQFFGPGTRLTVL.

This chain links TRBV7-3 with TRBJ2-1; 8 positions agree with TRBD2. The CDR3 extends over 15 amino acids. Germline values: CDR1 SGHTA, CDR2 FQGTGA. V was pared by 5 bases and J by 2 bases, with 5 bases of the junction left unmatched. CDR3 sequence: CASSHAGGTYNEQFF. The CDR3 bases are TGTGCCAGCAGCCACGCGGGAGGCACCTACAATGAGCAGTTCTTC.

As to this clone: This specimen includes other DNA sequences encoding the same CDR3. The chain links TRBV2 to TRBJ1-5, with 7 bases lining up with TRBD1. The CDR3 length is 15 residues. Germline V gene lookup returns CDR1 SNHLY and CDR2 FYNNEI. V lost 3 bases to trimming and J lost 2 bases; unmatched junction nucleotides: 4. The CDR3 sequence: CASSERTGGNQPQHF. The CDR3 nucleotides read TGTGCCAGCAGTGAGAGGACAGGAGGCAATCAGCCCCAGCATTTT.

This clone was found a few times. The chain has TRBV9 and TRBJ2-3, with 11 bases aligning to TRBD1. J was trimmed by 4 bases and V by 2 bases; bases with no gene match: 3. The CDR3 has 15 amino acids. Germline V lookup: CDR1 SGDLS, CDR2 YYNGEE. CDR3 nucleotides: TGTGCCAGCAGCGTCAGGACAGGGGGCGCAGATACGCAGTATTTT. It specifies CASSVRTGGADTQYF.

The V and J genes are TRBV5-4 and TRBJ2-1; D is perhaps TRBD1 (5 bases). Germline V gene lookup returns CDR1 SGHNT and CDR2 YYREEE (reference sequence). Trimming cost V 3 bases and J 5 bases, with 12 bases left between them. This CDR3 has 14 amino acids. The chain's CDR3 is CASSSPGAHNEQFF. The CDR3 DNA is TGTGCCAGCAGCTCCCCTGGGGCCCACAATGAGCAGTTCTTC.

This chain uses TRBV7-6 with TRBJ2-3; TRBD2 aligns across 7 bases. The junction had 2 bases not matched to a gene; V was cut back by 1 base and J by 1 base. The CDR3 loop spans 15 amino acids. Germline CDR1 SGHVS, CDR2 FNYEAQ. Written as DNA, the CDR3 is TGTGCCAGCAGCTTAGATGGGGGGGGCACAGATACGCAGTATTTT. This translates into CASSLDGGGTDTQYF.

The chain links TRBV27 to TRBJ1-5; possible D gene TRBD1, 6 bases. The CDR3 contains 15 residues. V shed 5 bases and J shed 5 bases, with 16 bases lying between them. CDR1 MNHEY and CDR2 SMNVEV come from the germline V gene (reference sequence). CDR3 sequence: CASSPPRGADQPQHF. In DNA, the CDR3 is TGTGCCAGCAGTCCACCGCGGGGGGCGGATCAGCCCCAGCATTTT.

The rearrangement links TRBV19 to TRBJ1-1; D perhaps matches TRBD1 (6 bases). The CDR3 spans 14 residues. Trimming pared 8 bases from V and 3 bases from J, leaving 16 bases between. CDR1 and CDR2 (germline): LNHDA, SQIVND (reference sequence). The CDR3 sequence is CASSQGPTDTEAFF. As DNA, the CDR3 is TGTGCCAGTTCACAGGGCCCTACGGACACTGAAGCTTTCTTT.

The chain employs TRBV28 and TRBJ1-1; D uncertain. V dropped 4 bases and J dropped 8 bases, with 5 bases sitting between them. Per the germline V gene, CDR1 is MDHEN and CDR2 is SYDVKM. This CDR3 is built from 10 residues. CDR3 DNA sequence: TGTGCCAGCAGTTACGAAGAAGCTTTCTTT. Protein sequence: CASSYEEAFF.

The rearrangement links TRBV5-1 to TRBJ2-5; 8 bases agree with TRBD1. CDR1 and CDR2 (germline): SGHRS, YFSETQ. The CDR3 is made up of 14 amino acids. V was clipped by 4 bases and J by 5 bases; unmatched bases: 7. CDR3 sequence (DNA): TGCGCCAGCAGCGGAACAGGGGGGCAGGAGACCCAGTACTTC. It is translated as CASSGTGGQETQYF.

The V gene is TRBV5-6, the J gene TRBJ2-1, with D possibly being TRBD1 (6 bases). V lost 5 bases and J lost 0, with 12 bases in between. From germline, CDR1 is SGHDT and CDR2 YYEEEE. This CDR3 has 15 residues. In DNA, the CDR3 is TGTGCCAGCAGGACAGGTCCGAGCTCCTACAATGAGCAGTTCTTC. This gives the protein CASRTGPSSYNEQFF. Filled out from reference TRBV5-6 and TRBJ2-1, the complete variable domain reads DAGVTQSPTHLIKTRGQQVTLRCSPKSGHDTVSWYQQALGQGPQFIFQYYEEEERQRGNFPDRFSGHQFPNYSSELNVNALLLGDSALYLCASRTGPSSYNEQFFGPGTRLTVL.

Here the CDR3 reads CASSDLNRNEQYF. CDR3 in DNA: TGTGCCAGCAGTGATTTGAATAGAAACGAGCAGTACTTC. V and J are TRBV25-1 and TRBJ2-7; D gene ambiguous. Germline CDR1 and CDR2: MGHDK and SYGVNS. Trimming stripped 3 bases from V and 5 bases from J, with 11 bases between. The CDR3 contains 13 residues.

The V gene is TRBV10-3, the J gene TRBJ1-1, with 9 bases aligning to TRBD1. Germline V gene sequence: CDR1 ENHRY, CDR2 SYGVKD. The junction had 11 bases not matched to a gene; V was cut back by 10 bases and J by 2 bases. The CDR3 consists of 15 residues. The CDR3 reads CATLIPGQGNTEAFF. The CDR3 nucleotides are TGTGCCACCTTAATACCGGGACAGGGTAACACTGAAGCTTTCTTT.

This clone was seen a few times. J is TRBJ2-7 and V is TRBV6-1, with D unresolved. The CDR3 extends over 15 amino acids. The ends were cut back, 2 bases at V and 0 bases at J, with 11 bases in the middle. CDR1 is MNHNS, CDR2 SASEGT, per germline. CDR3 in amino acids: CASSELIRHSYEQYF. The CDR3 DNA reads as TGTGCCAGCAGTGAATTGATAAGACACTCCTACGAGCAGTACTTC.

The chain carries TRBV11-3 and TRBJ2-7; D is unresolved. The CDR3 runs to 12 residues. Trimming took 1 base from V and 9 from J, leaving 10 bases between them. CDR1 and CDR2 (germline): SGHNT, YENEEA. In DNA, the CDR3 is TGTGCCAGCAGCTTAGGGGATTTAAGGCAGTACTTC. Its translation is CASSLGDLRQYF.

This clone turned up a few times. The rearrangement links TRBV9 to TRBJ2-1; TRBD2 aligns across 10 bases. With V trimmed by 4 bases and J by 6 bases, 10 bases remained unmatched. CDR3 length: 16 residues. Germline values: CDR1 SGDLS, CDR2 YYNGEE. The CDR3 DNA is TGTGCCAGCAGCTCCTGGACTAGCGGCCTGGCCAATGAGCAGTTCTTC. Protein product: CASSSWTSGLANEQFF.

This chain uses TRBV9 with TRBJ2-1; TRBD1 agrees at 7 bases. V lost 4 bases, J lost 0 bases, and 10 bases stayed unmatched. The V gene's germline CDR1 is SGDLS and CDR2 YYNGEE. The CDR3 spans 17 residues. CDR3: CASSSKQGLVSYNEQFF. CDR3 DNA sequence: TGTGCCAGCAGCTCAAAACAGGGGTTGGTCTCCTACAATGAGCAGTTCTTC. Variable domain in full (rest from reference TRBV9 and TRBJ2-1): DSGVTQTPKHLITATGQRVTLRCSPRSGDLSVYWYQQSLDQGLQFLIQYYNGEERAKGNILERFSAQQFPDLHSELNLSSLELGDSALYFCASSSKQGLVSYNEQFFGPGTRLTVL.

The chain employs TRBV10-1 and TRBJ2-7; 9 nucleotides match TRBD2. Germline V lookup: CDR1 WNHNN, CDR2 SYGVQD (reference sequence). The length of the CDR3 is 15 residues. J lost 2 bases, V lost 0 bases, and 2 bases had no gene match. CDR3 region: CASSESREGTYEQYF. The CDR3 nucleotides are TGCGCCAGCAGTGAGTCGCGGGAGGGAACCTACGAGCAGTACTTC.